A single sample gave rise to the 25 T cell receptor beta chains below, sequenced in a study of T cell clonality in common variable immunodeficiency (dated by TCRdb to about 2015). To prepare the library, the immunoSEQ multiplex PCR assay was applied. TCRdb limited this immuneACCESS table to in-frame rearrangements with V and J called. A share of clones is missing; checked studies link under half to unresolved V genes, and the rest is unexplained. This sample shows approximately 44,000 clones, and none of them turns up only once. The ten largest clonotypes hold 10% of the sample. Sequenced sample: peripheral blood mononuclear cells. These receptors originate from a person between 18 and 75 years old in good health.

This clone has ten or more counts. From the germline J gene comes the end of the CDR3, since the read stops 3 residues before it. The chain uses TRBV24-1 and TRBJ2-2; 8 bases align to TRBD1. Germline CDR1 KGHDR, CDR2 SFDVKD. This CDR3 spans 16 amino acids. V lost 1 base to trimming and J lost 3 bases; unmatched junction nucleotides: 3. Partial CDR3 DNA: TGTGCCACCAGTGATTTATCGACAGGGGACACCGGGGAG. Translating gives CATSDLSTGDTGE. The full CDR3 protein reads CATSDLSTGDTGELFF.

At least ten counts were recorded for this clone. The missing CDR3 end, 3 residues past where the read stops, is filled in from the germline J gene. The J gene is TRBJ2-7, the V gene TRBV19, with 10 bases fitting TRBD2. Germline V gene data show CDR1 as LNHDA and CDR2 as SQIVND (reference sequence). The CDR3 loop spans 15 amino acids. The V gene end was trimmed by 3 bases and the J gene end by 3 bases; junction bases not matched to a gene: 5. Partial CDR3 DNA: TGTGCCAGTAGTATCCAGCGGGGGGGCAACTACGAG. As protein: CASSIQRGGNYE. The complete CDR3 sequence is CASSIQRGGNYEQYF.

This clone was counted many times. Read data end 3 residues before the CDR3 end; the end is taken from the germline J gene. This sequence joins TRBV19 and TRBJ2-3; TRBD1 might be the D (5 bases). Germline assignment: CDR1 LNHDA and CDR2 SQIVND (reference sequence). With 1 base removed from V and 4 bases from J, the gap between germline ends came to 9 bases. CDR3 length equals 14 residues. Here the CDR3 reads CASSIGQGADTQYF. The DNA read from the CDR3 is TGTGCCAGTAGTATAGGTCAGGGCGCAGATACG. The complete variable domain, with remaining parts taken from reference TRBV19 and TRBJ2-3, reads DGGITQSPKYLFRKEGQNVTLSCEQNLNHDAMYWYRQDPGQGLRLIYYSQIVNDFQKGDIAEGYSVSREKKESFPLTVTSAQKNPTAFYLCASSIGQGADTQYFGPGTRLTVL.

Only a few counts were recorded for this clone. Read sequence stops 3 residues before the CDR3 end, and the germline J gene provides the missing end. The rearrangement uses TRBV7-9 and TRBJ1-1; D gene uncertain. V lost 4 bases and J lost 0, with 6 bases in between. There are 13 residues in the CDR3. Germline assignment: CDR1 SEHNR and CDR2 FQNEAQ (reference sequence). CDR3 DNA (partial): TGTGCCAGCAGCTCCCAAATGAACACTGAA. Translated: CASSSQMNTE. The complete CDR3 reads CASSSQMNTEAFF.

On this clone: With the read ending 3 residues before the CDR3 end, the germline J gene is used to fill in that end. The chain links TRBV2 to TRBJ2-7, with 10 nucleotides matching TRBD1. V lost 6 bases, J lost 5 bases, and 4 bases stayed unmatched. The CDR3 consists of 13 residues. The germline V gene has CDR1 SNHLY and CDR2 FYNNEI. The CDR3 sequence: CASRTGGPDEQYF. Incomplete CDR3 DNA: TGTGCCAGCAGGACAGGGGGCCCTGACGAG.

This clone was observed at least ten times. The read terminates 3 residues before the CDR3 end, so the remaining end is supplied by the germline J gene. The rearrangement joins TRBV29-1 to TRBJ1-2; TRBD1 matches 7 bases. The length of the CDR3 is 12 residues. Germline V gene lookup returns CDR1 SQVTM and CDR2 ANQGSEA. V shed 4 bases and J 6 bases; nucleotides not matched to a gene: 5. The CDR3 bases that were read are TGCAGCGTTGGACAGGGCCCCCATGGC. Its protein product is CSVGQGPHG. The full CDR3 protein is CSVGQGPHGYTF.

This clone was seen many times. The CDR3 loop reads CASSEGTTGNYGYTF. The CDR3 bases that were read are TGTGCCAGCAGTGAGGGAACCACAGGGAACTATGGC. This chain links TRBV6-1 with TRBJ1-2; maybe TRBD1 (6 bases). The read halts 3 residues ahead of the CDR3 end, with the missing end drawn from the germline J gene. V was pared by 3 bases and J by 2 bases, with 13 bases between. The CDR3 covers 15 residues. Germline values: CDR1 MNHNS, CDR2 SASEGT.

Many counts were recorded for this clone. The sequence runs out 3 residues before the end of the CDR3; the remainder is reconstructed from the germline J gene. V and J are TRBV20-1 and TRBJ2-1, with D tentatively TRBD1 (6 bases). This CDR3 region has 16 residues. In germline, CDR1 is DFQATT, CDR2 SNEGSKA (reference sequence). Trimming removed 1 base at V and 4 bases at J, with 17 bases between. The sequenced part of the CDR3 DNA is TGCAGTGCTAGAGGGGCCGGGGCAGGGGTGTACAATGAG. Residues: CSARGAGAGVYNE. The complete CDR3 sequence is CSARGAGAGVYNEQFF.

This clone was counted many times. The read finishes 3 residues shy of the CDR3 end, and the germline J gene is used to complete it. V and J are TRBV4-2 and TRBJ1-1; 8 bases are shared with TRBD1. The CDR3 consists of 15 residues. Trimming removed 1 base from V and 4 bases from J; junction bases left unmatched: 5. CDR1 and CDR2 from the germline V gene are LGHNA and YNFKEQ. The chain's CDR3 is CASSQVGGQVTEAFF. The CDR3 bases that were read are TGTGCCAGCAGCCAAGTCGGGGGACAGGTCACTGAA.

This clone turned up a few times. The CDR3 goes on 3 residues after the read ends, and that part is filled in from the germline J gene. The chain recombines TRBV5-1 with TRBJ2-3; D is possibly TRBD2 (7 bases). Trimming left V 0 bases short and J 4 bases short, with 15 bases between. The CDR3 spans 16 residues. Germline V gene sequence: CDR1 SGHRS, CDR2 YFSETQ. This CDR3 reads CASSLEGGGRSDTQYF. The CDR3 DNA, read in part, is TGCGCCAGCAGCTTGGAGGGCGGGGGCAGGTCAGATACG. Combining the CDR3 with reference TRBV5-1 and TRBJ2-3 gives the whole variable domain KAGVTQTPRYLIKTRGQQVTLSCSPISGHRSVSWYQQTPGQGLQFLFEYFSETQRNKGNFPGRFSGRQFSNSRSEMNVSTLELGDSALYLCASSLEGGGRSDTQYFGPGTRLTVL.

In its sample, this clone was seen many times. Coverage ceases 3 residues before the CDR3 finishes, and the germline J gene fills in the end. This chain connects TRBV30 to TRBJ1-6; the D is unclear. Trimming removed 6 bases from V and 4 bases from J, with 19 bases in between. CDR3 length: 16 residues. In germline, CDR1 is GTSNPN, CDR2 SVGIG (reference sequence). CDR3 in amino acids: CACQSGLVPYNSPLHF. The CDR3 DNA, read in part, is TGTGCCTGCCAGAGCGGATTAGTCCCTTATAATTCACCC. Complete variable domain (other parts from reference TRBV30 and TRBJ1-6): SQTIHQWPATLVQPVGSPLSLECTVEGTSNPNLYWYRQAAGRGLQLLFYSVGIGQISSEVPQNLSASRPQDRQFILSSKKLLLSDSGFYLCACQSGLVPYNSPLHFGNGTRLTVT.

In its sample, this clone was seen many times. The read finishes 3 residues shy of the CDR3 end, and the germline J gene is used to complete it. The chain uses TRBV2 and TRBJ2-5; 8 bases are shared with TRBD1. The CDR3 is 15 residues long. Germline-derived CDR1 and CDR2 are SNHLY and FYNNEI. J was trimmed by 2 bases and V by 2 bases; bases with no gene match: 4. The CDR3 protein is CASSERGQVQETQYF. The sequenced CDR3 bases are TGTGCCAGCAGTGAACGGGGACAGGTACAAGAGACC.

As for this clone: Sequencing ends 3 residues short of the CDR3 end; the germline J gene provides the rest. The genes are TRBV10-3 and TRBJ2-5; 10 bases are a match to TRBD2. V trimming: 1 base; J trimming: 5 bases; junction bases outside the gene matches: 7. The CDR3 contains 16 residues. In germline, CDR1 is ENHRY, CDR2 SYGVKD. CDR3 DNA, as far as it was read: TGTGCCATCAGTGAGTTTAGAGCGGGGGGGCCGGAGACC. This translates into CAISEFRAGGPET. The full CDR3 reads CAISEFRAGGPETQYF.

This clone has at least ten counts. The DNA ends 3 residues before the CDR3 does, and the rest of the CDR3 is filled in from the germline J gene. This chain uses TRBV19 with TRBJ2-1, with D perhaps matching TRBD1 (6 bases). CDR1 LNHDA and CDR2 SQIVND come from the germline V gene (reference sequence). Between the trimmed V and J ends, which lost 9 bases and 4 bases, there was a span of 7 bases. The CDR3 totals 11 residues. CDR3 DNA, as far as it was read: TGTGCCAGCGGACAGTACAATGAG. Residues: CASGQYNE. The full CDR3 sequence reads CASGQYNEQFF.

Ten or more counts support this clone. The read gets to within 3 residues of the CDR3 end, and the germline J gene fills in the rest. The chain joins TRBV11-3 to TRBJ1-4; no clear D gene. The germline V gene has CDR1 SGHNT and CDR2 YENEEA. This CDR3 contains 14 residues. V lost 2 bases, J lost 4 bases, and 8 bases lay in between. The CDR3 sequence is CASSLQALNEKLFF. The covered CDR3 bases are TGTGCCAGCAGCTTACAGGCCCTTAATGAAAAA. Together with reference TRBV11-3 and TRBJ1-4, the CDR3 gives the full variable domain: EAGVVQSPRYKIIEKKQPVAFWCNPISGHNTLYWYLQNLGQGPELLIRYENEEAVDDSQLPKDRFSAERLKGVDSTLKIQPAELGDSAVYLCASSLQALNEKLFFGSGTQLSVL.

This clone has at least ten counts. The read ends 3 residues early relative to the CDR3; the germline J gene fills the gap. The chain couples TRBV7-3 to TRBJ2-1; D ambiguous. There are 13 residues in the CDR3. Trimming removed 5 bases at V and 0 bases at J, with 5 bases between. Germline CDR1 SGHTA, CDR2 FQGTGA. The CDR3 region is CASSPSSYNEQFF. The CDR3 bases that were read are TGTGCCAGCAGCCCCAGCTCCTACAATGAG.

Ten or more counts support this clone. The CDR3 is cut off 3 residues early in the read; its end comes from the germline J gene. The chain joins TRBV5-1 to TRBJ2-5; TRBD1 agrees at 7 bases. This CDR3 comprises 13 residues. The junction had 5 bases not matched to a gene; V was cut back by 6 bases and J by 3 bases. Germline values: CDR1 SGHRS, CDR2 YFSETQ. The CDR3 region is CASTPTGEETQYF. The sequenced CDR3 bases are TGCGCCAGCACGCCTACAGGGGAAGAGACC.

This clone was seen many times. The missing CDR3 end, 3 residues past where the read stops, is filled in from the germline J gene. The chain couples TRBV5-1 to TRBJ2-7, with 8 positions matching TRBD1. Germline trimming cut 4 bases from V and 5 bases from J; bases unmatched to any gene: 8. This CDR3 comprises 14 residues. CDR1 and CDR2 from the germline V gene are SGHRS and YFSETQ. The CDR3 bases that were read are TGCGCCAGCAGCCCAAGGGCAGGGGGCGACGAG. Encoded protein: CASSPRAGGDE. The whole CDR3 region reads CASSPRAGGDEQYF.

The table lists this clone with many counts. The missing CDR3 end, 3 residues past where the read stops, is filled in from the germline J gene. The chain links TRBV5-1 to TRBJ2-2, with a weak D call TRBD2 (5 bases). V lost 3 bases and J lost 4, with 19 bases in between. In germline, CDR1 is SGHRS, CDR2 YFSETQ. CDR3 size: 17 residues. The covered CDR3 bases are TGCGCCAGCAGCTCCAATGTAGCGAAATCAGGCACCGGGGAG. This encodes CASSSNVAKSGTGE. The full CDR3 protein is CASSSNVAKSGTGELFF.

This clone appeared many times. CDR3 DNA (partial): TGCAGTGCCAACAGGGCAGGGCCTAATTCACCC. Encoded protein: CSANRAGPNSP. The entire CDR3 reads CSANRAGPNSPLHF. The gene calls are TRBV20-1 and TRBJ1-6; the D gene is possibly TRBD1 (6 bases). The read ends 3 residues early relative to the CDR3; the germline J gene fills the gap. This CDR3 comprises 14 residues. The V end was cut by 6 bases, the J end by 6 bases, with 15 bases between. In germline, CDR1 is DFQATT, CDR2 SNEGSKA (reference sequence).

In its sample, this clone was seen many times. At one end the junction does not follow the germline gene, possibly because of a read error. From the germline J gene comes the end of the CDR3, since the read stops 3 residues before it. The V and J genes are TRBV4-2 and TRBJ1-1; 11 bases line up with TRBD1. CDR3 size: 16 residues. CDR1 is LGHNA, CDR2 YNFKEQ, per germline. The CDR3 spells CASSQDAGTGGTEAFF. CDR3 DNA, as far as it was read: TGCGCCAGCAGCCAAGACGCCGGGACAGGGGGCACTGAA.

This clone was detected many times. The read ends 3 residues shy of where the CDR3 ends; the end is completed using the germline J gene. J is TRBJ1-2 and V is TRBV7-9, with unresolved D. The germline V gene has CDR1 SEHNR and CDR2 FQNEAQ (reference sequence). The CDR3 is 13 residues long. V was clipped by 1 base and J by 1 base, with 4 bases between them. The CDR3 here is CASSLEGNYGYTF. Partial CDR3 DNA: TGTGCCAGCAGCTTAGAGGGTAACTATGGC.

Comments on this clone: The read falls 3 residues short of the CDR3 end, and the missing part is taken from the germline J gene. The rearrangement links TRBV18 to TRBJ2-7, with 9 bases fitting TRBD1. V was pared by 1 base and J by 3 bases, with 7 bases of the junction left unmatched. This CDR3 is 16 amino acids long. CDR1 KGHSH and CDR2 LQKENI come from the germline V gene. CDR3 sequence reads: CASSPQAGTGFYEQYF. CDR3 DNA (partial): TGTGCCAGCTCACCACAAGCCGGGACAGGGTTCTACGAG.

This clone has at least ten counts. The read terminates 3 residues ahead of where the CDR3 ends, so the germline J gene completes it. This sequence joins TRBV7-8 and TRBJ2-2, with D perhaps matching TRBD2 (5 bases). Trimming shortened V by 2 bases and J by 5 bases, and 15 bases separated the two germline ends. Per the germline V gene, CDR1 is SGHVS and CDR2 is FQNEAQ. This CDR3 has 16 amino acids. The covered CDR3 bases are TGTGCCAGCAGCTTACGGACTGCGGCGGAAACCGGGGAG. Protein product: CASSLRTAAETGE. Given in full, the CDR3 is CASSLRTAAETGELFF. Full variable domain (remainder filled in from reference TRBV7-8 and TRBJ2-2): GAGVSQSPRYKVAKRGQDVALRCDPISGHVSLFWYQQALGQGPEFLTYFQNEAQLDKSGLPSDRFFAERPEGSVSTLKIQRTQQEDSAVYLCASSLRTAAETGELFFGEGSRLTVL.

This clone was observed many times. The DNA ends 3 residues before the CDR3 does, and the rest of the CDR3 is filled in from the germline J gene. This chain links TRBV6-1 with TRBJ1-1; no definite D call. Germline-derived CDR1 and CDR2 are MNHNS and SASEGT. The CDR3 covers 13 residues. CDR3 protein: CASSEGAKPYAFF. CDR3 bases read: TGTGCCAGCAGTGAAGGGGCGAAACCATAC.